The 7 T cell receptor beta chains below all came from one sample that was sequenced in a study of blood T cells in healthy people across ages. Through a sample-barcoded 5' primer and a J-beta primer mix, a second PCR was run for roughly 7 to 12 cycles. TCRdb reanalysed the 5' RACE reads using MiXCR and keeps one entry per CDR3 protein. The table includes 1.5 million to 2 million distinct CDR3 sequences, about 31% detected once. Sequenced material: blood. The source is a young woman in good health.

A few counts support this clonotype. V gene TRBV5-1 combines with J gene TRBJ2-1; 12 bases line up with TRBD1. CDR1 SGHRS and CDR2 YFSETQ come from the germline V gene. Germline trimming cut 3 bases from V and 5 bases from J; bases unmatched to any gene: 3. The CDR3 runs to 15 residues. CDR3 nucleotide sequence: TGCGCCAGCAGCTCGGGACAGGGGGCCAACAATGAGCAGTTCTTC. Translating it yields CASSSGQGANNEQFF. The full variable domain, rest sourced from reference TRBV5-1 and TRBJ2-1, is KAGVTQTPRYLIKTRGQQVTLSCSPISGHRSVSWYQQTPGQGLQFLFEYFSETQRNKGNFPGRFSGRQFSNSRSEMNVSTLELGDSALYLCASSSGQGANNEQFFGPGTRLTVL.

The chain is built from TRBV7-9 and TRBJ2-7, with 10 bases matching TRBD2. V lost 0 bases, J lost 1 base, and 3 bases stayed unmatched. Germline V lookup: CDR1 SEHNR, CDR2 FQNEAQ (reference sequence). The CDR3 has 16 amino acids. The CDR3 is CASSLASGGISYEQYF. The CDR3 bases are TGTGCCAGCAGCTTAGCTAGCGGGGGGATTTCCTACGAGCAGTACTTC.

This clonotype was seen a few times. The chain couples TRBV5-8 to TRBJ1-2; 7 bases match TRBD1. Germline CDR1 SGHTS, CDR2 YDEGEE. This CDR3 has 16 amino acids. Trimming removed 1 base from V and 3 bases from J; junction bases left unmatched: 9. CDR3 protein: CASSLFKAGGHYGYTF. The CDR3 DNA follows: TGTGCCAGCAGCTTGTTTAAGGCAGGGGGTCACTATGGCTACACCTTC.

With respect to this clonotype: One junction end disagrees with the germline gene, perhaps due to a read error. V gene TRBV4-1 combines with J gene TRBJ2-5, with D perhaps being TRBD1 or TRBD2 (5 bases each). Germline CDR1 and CDR2: MGHRA and YSYEKL. The CDR3 has 13 amino acids. CDR3 loop: CASSQDGAEAQYF. The CDR3 bases are TGCGCCAGCAGCCAAGACGGGGCAGAGGCCCAGTACTTC.

This clonotype was counted at least ten times. The rearrangement joins TRBV10-3 to TRBJ1-2; 10 nucleotides align to TRBD1. Germline V gene sequence: CDR1 ENHRY, CDR2 SYGVKD. CDR3 length: 15 amino acids. With 2 bases clipped from V and 5 bases from J, the junction kept 5 bases outside the gene matches. CDR3 sequence (DNA): TGTGCCATCAGTGAGGGGACAGGGGATGTATATGGCTACACCTTC. As protein: CAISEGTGDVYGYTF.

A few counts support this clonotype. The J gene is TRBJ1-2, the V gene TRBV6-5; D unclear. Trimming removed 4 bases at V and 3 bases at J, with 9 bases between. The CDR3 consists of 13 residues. Germline loops: CDR1 MNHEY, CDR2 SVGAGI. DNA for the CDR3: TGTGCCAGCAGTTCCGGACTCTACTATGGCTACACCTTC. Residues: CASSSGLYYGYTF.

In this sample, this clonotype turned up a few times. The chain combines TRBV28 with TRBJ2-1, with D hard to call. Germline V lookup: CDR1 MDHEN, CDR2 SYDVKM. The CDR3 has 14 residues. Trimming pared 8 bases from V and 1 base from J, leaving 12 bases between. The CDR3 is CASPPSRSYNEQFF. In DNA, the CDR3 is TGTGCCAGCCCTCCCTCGCGGTCCTACAATGAGCAGTTCTTC. Full variable domain (remainder filled in from reference TRBV28 and TRBJ2-1): DVKVTQSSRYLVKRTGEKVFLECVQDMDHENMFWYRQDPGLGLRLIYFSYDVKMKEKGDIPEGYSVSREKKERFSLILESASTNQTSMYLCASPPSRSYNEQFFGPGTRLTVL.